Below, one T cell receptor beta chain is given with its context. Antigen unknown. PCR employed 60 Vbeta and 13 Jbeta primers. Using immunoSEQ multiplex PCR, the repertoire was profiled, and TCRdb retains in-frame clones only, with some absent. The data show 130,000 or so clones, roughly 78% seen once. The data are from a study of cytomegalovirus exposure and HLA in healthy donors. Points from the study as a whole: Altogether, 150 to 200 TCR beta chains were recorded as cytomegalovirus-associated. A missense DCLRE1C variant was associated with V- and J-gene trimming of TCR beta chains in a later analysis, and an independent cohort replicated the association. Analysis performed later found more than 15,000 TCR beta sequences associated with HLA alleles at 0.05 false discovery rate. The presence/absence work took it that sequencing depth was about the same across donors.

V trimming: 9 bases; J trimming: 6 bases; junction bases outside the gene matches: 10. The length of the CDR3 is 14 residues. Germline-derived CDR1 and CDR2 are MDHEN and SYDVKM. Sequencing was carried out using PBMCs. This sequence was found in a woman in her 40s in good health and CMV-seronegative. J is TRBJ2-1 and V is TRBV28; 8 bases fit TRBD2. CDR3 residues: CASTWTSSGNEQFF. The CDR3 bases are TGTGCCAGTACTTGGACTAGCAGCGGCAATGAGCAGTTCTTC. The entire variable domain, with the rest obtained from reference TRBV28 and TRBJ2-1, is as follows: DVKVTQSSRYLVKRTGEKVFLECVQDMDHENMFWYRQDPGLGLRLIYFSYDVKMKEKGDIPEGYSVSREKKERFSLILESASTNQTSMYLCASTWTSSGNEQFFGPGTRLTVL.